This T cell receptor beta chain originates from a study of post-analysis software for immune sequencing data. Overall study findings and caveats: In multiple sclerosis, normalized Chao1 diversity was significantly below that of controls. F measure grouped same-batch samples tightly together. Included in a set of five TRBV segments more frequent in patients than controls were TRBV5-6, TRBV5-1 and TRBV20-1.

Germline CDR1 is SGHRS and CDR2 is YFSETQ. The CDR3 has 16 residues. V lost 0 bases and J lost 6; bases outside the gene matches: 10. TCR beta cDNA libraries had unique molecular identifiers. The yield from roughly 1 to 10 million T cells was 500,000 or so cDNA molecules in total. Each CDR3 protein gets one entry after TCRdb re-called the PCR reads with MiXCR. The repertoire has 740,000 or so distinct CDR3 sequences, approximately 50% of them found once; the top ten carry roughly 4.4%. In this sample, this clonotype turned up many times. Its target is unknown. This may stem from a read error, because a much larger clone lies one nucleotide away.

V gene TRBV5-1 combines with J gene TRBJ2-7, with 9 bases fitting TRBD1. The specimen sequenced was blood. The receptor comes from a girl aged 5 to 17 with multiple sclerosis. In DNA, the CDR3 is TGCGCCAGCAGCTTGGTGTGGGACAGGGACGGAAGCGAGCAGTACTTC. Translated, it gives CASSLVWDRDGSEQYF.